These 14 T cell receptor beta chains share one sample of origin, sequenced in a study of identical twins. TCRdb called the 5' RACE reads again in MiXCR, with one record for every CDR3 protein. The sample has around 480,000 distinct CDR3 sequences; approximately 14% are singletons. The same sample was also studied in work on yellow fever vaccine responses in identical twins.

The sample was CD4+ T cells sorted from blood. All receptors derive from a young woman in good health.

This clonotype has more than one count but fewer than ten. The CDR3 is CSASPTRDIYEQYF. The CDR3, as DNA: TGCAGTGCTAGCCCTACCCGAGACATCTACGAGCAGTACTTC. The rearrangement uses TRBV20-1 and TRBJ2-7; D gene ambiguous. This CDR3 is 14 amino acids long. Germline assignment: CDR1 DFQATT and CDR2 SNEGSKA (reference sequence). Trimming stripped 3 bases from V and 3 bases from J, with 15 bases between.

The genes are TRBV7-2 and TRBJ2-5; the match to TRBD1 covers 8 bases. The CDR3 extends over 14 amino acids. The germline gives CDR1 SGHTA, CDR2 FQGNSA. V dropped 5 bases and J dropped 5; count of bases not matched to a gene: 7. CDR3 sequence: CASSPRTGLETQYF. The CDR3 DNA follows: TGTGCCAGCAGCCCGCGGACAGGGTTGGAGACCCAGTACTTC.

The sample holds many counts of this clonotype. The V gene is TRBV29-1, the J gene TRBJ2-7, with 9 bases lining up with TRBD1. Germline V gene sequence: CDR1 SQVTM, CDR2 ANQGSEA. The CDR3 contains 13 residues. V dropped 6 bases and J dropped 1; count of bases not matched to a gene: 4. Written as DNA, the CDR3 is TGCAGCGTAGCCGGGACAGGGTCCTACGAGCAGTACTTC. This sequence encodes CSVAGTGSYEQYF.

This clonotype was seen a handful of times. This rearrangement joins TRBV9 to TRBJ2-1; D possibly corresponds to TRBD1 (5 bases). Germline CDR1 and CDR2: SGDLS and YYNGEE. The germline V and J ends were trimmed by 5 bases and 5 bases, with 11 bases remaining between them. This CDR3 contains 13 residues. The CDR3 sequence: CASSGQINNEQFF. Here the CDR3 DNA reads TGTGCCAGCAGTGGACAAATAAACAATGAGCAGTTCTTC.

This chain uses TRBV4-1 with TRBJ1-1; D not certain. In germline, CDR1 is MGHRA, CDR2 YSYEKL. The CDR3 contains 15 residues. V dropped 0 bases and J dropped 0 bases, with 8 bases sitting between them. The CDR3 spells CASSQDQSVNTEAFF. Here the CDR3 DNA reads TGCGCCAGCAGCCAAGATCAAAGTGTGAACACTGAAGCTTTCTTT.

The gene calls are TRBV4-1 and TRBJ2-5; D is uncertain. The CDR3 has 14 residues. V shed 0 bases and J shed 5 bases, with 10 bases lying between them. Germline CDR1 reads MGHRA; CDR2 reads YSYEKL. The CDR3 spells CASSQDYFGETQYF. The CDR3 DNA is TGCGCCAGCAGCCAAGATTACTTCGGGGAGACCCAGTACTTC.

Only a few counts were recorded for this clonotype. This chain uses TRBV5-6 with TRBJ2-1; maybe TRBD1 (5 bases). With 1 base removed from V and 3 bases from J, the gap between germline ends came to 14 bases. Germline V gene sequence: CDR1 SGHDT, CDR2 YYEEEE. This CDR3 is built from 16 residues. CDR3 in DNA: TGTGCCAGCAGCTTGCGGCAGGGCCTAGGCTACAATGAGCAGTTCTTC. Its protein product is CASSLRQGLGYNEQFF. The whole variable domain, filled in from reference TRBV5-6 and TRBJ2-1, reads DAGVTQSPTHLIKTRGQQVTLRCSPKSGHDTVSWYQQALGQGPQFIFQYYEEEERQRGNFPDRFSGHQFPNYSSELNVNALLLGDSALYLCASSLRQGLGYNEQFFGPGTRLTVL.

The rearrangement joins TRBV20-1 to TRBJ2-1, with 16 bases fitting TRBD2. The CDR3 is 15 residues long. The V and J ends lost 3 bases and 9 bases, in that order; junction bases with no gene match: 5. Germline V gene sequence: CDR1 DFQATT, CDR2 SNEGSKA (reference sequence). CDR3 DNA sequence: TGCAGTGCTAGCCCGGGACTAGCGGGAGGGGGTGAGCAGTTCTTC. Protein product: CSASPGLAGGGEQFF.

This clonotype was observed at least ten times. V and J are TRBV6-2 or TRBV6-3 and TRBJ2-4; 11 nucleotides match TRBD2. This CDR3 spans 17 amino acids. Trimming took 5 bases from V and 2 from J; bases not matched to a gene: 8. The germline CDR1 and CDR2 sequences are MNHEY and SVGEGT. The DNA for the CDR3 is TGTGCCAGCAGTCAACCGGGACTAGCGGATCCCAAAAACATTCAGTACTTC. It encodes CASSQPGLADPKNIQYF.

The chain is built from TRBV5-6 and TRBJ2-1, with D hard to call. This CDR3 is 13 amino acids long. V was shortened by 5 bases and J by 5 bases, with 11 bases between the two germline ends. From germline, CDR1 is SGHDT and CDR2 YYEEEE. CDR3 sequence reads: CASRPGGDNEQFF. CDR3 coding DNA: TGTGCCAGCAGACCCGGTGGGGACAATGAGCAGTTCTTC.

CDR3 amino acids: CASSLVIRQSTNEKLFF. The CDR3, as DNA: TGTGCCAGCAGCTTAGTGATAAGACAGTCAACTAATGAAAAACTGTTTTTT. The V and J genes are TRBV7-9 and TRBJ1-4, with a tentative D call TRBD1 (5 bases). Germline V gives CDR1 SEHNR, CDR2 FQNEAQ (reference sequence). This CDR3 has 17 residues. With 1 base removed from V and 0 bases from J, the gap between germline ends came to 12 bases.

This chain joins TRBV29-1 and TRBJ2-1, with 11 bases lining up with TRBD2. This CDR3 contains 14 residues. From germline, CDR1 is SQVTM and CDR2 ANQGSEA. Trimming cost V 5 bases and J 6 bases; bases outside gene matches: 6. CDR3 in DNA: TGCAGCGTTCGGGGCACTAGCGGGGGCAATGAGCAGTTCTTC. Its translation: CSVRGTSGGNEQFF.

The chain employs TRBV7-9 and TRBJ2-6; D gene uncertain. Trimming left V 5 bases short and J 1 base short, with 9 bases between. The CDR3 totals 15 residues. CDR1 and CDR2 from the germline V gene are SEHNR and FQNEAQ (reference sequence). The CDR3 sequence is CASSNVMSGANVLTF. The CDR3, as DNA: TGTGCCAGCAGCAATGTTATGTCTGGGGCCAACGTCCTGACTTTC.

The rearrangement uses TRBV27 and TRBJ2-1, with TRBD1 matching 9 bases. This CDR3 has 13 residues. Germline assignment: CDR1 MNHEY and CDR2 SMNVEV (reference sequence). V trimming: 6 bases; J trimming: 8 bases; junction bases outside the gene matches: 5. CDR3 region: CASSPQGAYEQFF. The DNA of the CDR3 is TGTGCCAGCAGCCCACAGGGGGCCTATGAGCAGTTCTTC.